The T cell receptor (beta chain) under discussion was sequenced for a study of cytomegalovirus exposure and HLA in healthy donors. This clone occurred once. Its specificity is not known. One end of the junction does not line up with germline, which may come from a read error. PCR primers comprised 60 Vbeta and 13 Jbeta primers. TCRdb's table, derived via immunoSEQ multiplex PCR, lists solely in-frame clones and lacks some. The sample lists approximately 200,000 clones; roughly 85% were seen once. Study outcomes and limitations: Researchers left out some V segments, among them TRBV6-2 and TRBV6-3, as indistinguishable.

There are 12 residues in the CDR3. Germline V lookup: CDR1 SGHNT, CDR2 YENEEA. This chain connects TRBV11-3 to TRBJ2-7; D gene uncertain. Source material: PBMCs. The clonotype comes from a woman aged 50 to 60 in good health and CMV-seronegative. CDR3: CARSLHGAEQYF. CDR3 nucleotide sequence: TGTGCCCGCAGCTTACATGGAGCCGAGCAGTACTTC.